This T cell receptor beta chain appears in the sequencing data of a study of cytomegalovirus exposure and HLA in healthy donors. Germline loops: CDR1 MNHEY, CDR2 SMNVEV (reference sequence). The CDR3 has 16 residues. V lost 3 bases and J lost 1, with 15 bases in between. Researchers ran the PCR with 60 Vbeta and 13 Jbeta primers. Some clones are missing from TCRdb's copy, which holds only in-frame ones; the method was immunoSEQ multiplex PCR. The sample includes some 150,000 clones, approximately 82% of them seen just once. This chain uses TRBV27 with TRBJ2-5; D is perhaps TRBD1 (6 bases). This receptor was taken from a woman aged 40 to 49 in good health and CMV-seronegative. The sequenced material came from PBMCs. The CDR3 nucleotides are TGTGCCAGCAGTTTCAGCTGGGACATACTCCAAGAGACCCAGTACTTC. Residues: CASSFSWDILQETQYF.